These T cell receptor beta chains were read from a single sample in a study of Graves' ophthalmopathy and Graves' hyperthyroidism. TCRdb independently ran MiXCR on the multiplex PCR reads; one entry per CDR3 protein. The data contain 650,000 to 900,000 distinct CDR3 sequences, roughly 40% of them singletons. The sample comprised peripheral blood. These receptor sequences come from an adult man with Graves' ophthalmopathy. Both conserved end residues are part of each CDR3. Each record gives: D gene, clone size, CDR3 length, J gene, V gene, CDR3 DNA, CDR3 protein. D genes are given only for firm matches. For some rows the clone size is stated as once, few or many, or as a class when expanded; others skip it.

D gene: TRBD1
clone size: .
CDR3 length: 16
J gene: TRBJ2-5
V gene: TRBV14
CDR3 DNA: TGTGCCAGCAGCCAAGATAGGGGGCTTAGTGGGGAGACCCAGTACTTC
CDR3 protein: CASSQDRGLSGETQYF

D gene: .
clone size: many
CDR3 length: 14
J gene: TRBJ2-7
V gene: TRBV10-3
CDR3 DNA: TGTGCCACCAGGGGCAGGAATAACTCCTACGAGCAGTACTTC
CDR3 protein: CATRGRNNSYEQYF

D gene: .
clone size: many
CDR3 length: 13
J gene: TRBJ1-1
V gene: TRBV29-1
CDR3 DNA: TGCAGCGTTGAGCAGACAGGAGAAATTGAAGCTTTCTTT
CDR3 protein: CSVEQTGEIEAFF

D gene: TRBD1
clone size: few
CDR3 length: 19
J gene: TRBJ1-5
V gene: TRBV10-3
CDR3 DNA: TGTGCCAGCAGGAGTACCGGGACAGGGCTTATTCTTCGCAATCAGCCCCAGCATTTT
CDR3 protein: CASRSTGTGLILRNQPQHF

D gene: TRBD2
clone size: .
CDR3 length: 13
J gene: TRBJ2-5
V gene: TRBV7-2
CDR3 DNA: TGTGCCAGCAGCCAACTAGCGGGAGGGACCCAGTACTTC
CDR3 protein: CASSQLAGGTQYF

D gene: .
clone size: .
CDR3 length: 22
J gene: TRBJ1-5
V gene: TRBV20-1
CDR3 DNA: TGCAGTGCTAGAGATGGGGACCCGTGGGAAGCTTTATCAGGTATCGGCAATCAGCCCCAGCATTTT
CDR3 protein: CSARDGDPWEALSGIGNQPQHF

D gene: .
clone size: few
CDR3 length: 17
J gene: TRBJ1-6
V gene: TRBV20-1
CDR3 DNA: TGCAGTGCTCCACCGAACGGGGGGTTGGTAGTTAATTCACCCCTCCACTTT
CDR3 protein: CSAPPNGGLVVNSPLHF

D gene: .
clone size: .
CDR3 length: 12
J gene: TRBJ1-2
V gene: TRBV3-1
CDR3 DNA: TGTGCCAGCAGCCAAGAACTGGTTGGCTACACCTTC
CDR3 protein: CASSQELVGYTF

D gene: .
clone size: many
CDR3 length: 11
J gene: TRBJ1-2
V gene: TRBV20-1
CDR3 DNA: TGCAGGGGGAGGGGCGGAGGTGGCTACACCTTC
CDR3 protein: CRGRGGGGYTF

D gene: .
clone size: few
CDR3 length: 15
J gene: TRBJ2-5
V gene: TRBV7-3
CDR3 DNA: TGTGCCAGCAGCTCGTCAGGGGCGGAACAAGAGACCCAGTACTTC
CDR3 protein: CASSSSGAEQETQYF

D gene: TRBD1
clone size: .
CDR3 length: 14
J gene: TRBJ2-5
V gene: TRBV10-2
CDR3 DNA: TGCGCCAGCAGTGAGTCAGGGGGCAGGAAGACCCAGTACTTC
CDR3 protein: CASSESGGRKTQYF